Listed below are T cell receptor beta chains from one sample, sequenced in a study of blood T cell repertoires in COVID-19. Only in-frame clones appear in the TCRdb table, and some are missing; sequencing was by immunoSEQ multiplex PCR. The profile covers roughly 200,000 clones, with 65% to 90% appearing a single time and approximately 4.8% taken by the ten largest. Sequencing used PBMCs or T cells enriched from blood (not recorded which). The receptors here all came from a woman younger than 45 who had been exposed to COVID-19. Each CDR3 is given with its conserved first and last residue. The D gene is left open where the match is weak. Size tells how often a clone was seen (once, few, many) or the class of an expanded clone, and some rows leave it out.

j_call,v_call,clone_size,d_call,cdr3_nt,cdr3_aa
TRBJ2-5,TRBV5-1,NA,NA,TGCGCCAGCAGCTTGGGGGGCAGGACCCGAGAGACCCAGTACTTC,CASSLGGRTRETQYF
TRBJ1-2,TRBV19,NA,NA,TGTGCCAGCTTCCTAGGGGGAAGTGGCTACACCTTC,CASFLGGSGYTF
TRBJ1-1,TRBV5-1,NA,NA,TGCGCCAGCAGCTATACAGGGACGAACACTGAAGCTTTCTTT,CASSYTGTNTEAFF
TRBJ2-7,TRBV9,NA,NA,TGTGCCAGCAGCGTAGTTTCGGGGAGTCTGTACGAGCAGTACTTC,CASSVVSGSLYEQYF
TRBJ1-6,TRBV28,NA,NA,TGTGCCAGCTGTGGAGGGACCTTAAATTCACCCCTCCACTTT,CASCGGTLNSPLHF
TRBJ1-2,TRBV3-1/TRBV3-2,few,NA,TGTGCCAGCAGCCATGGGCAGGGAGGCTACACCTTC,CASSHGQGGYTF
TRBJ2-5,TRBV24-1,NA,TRBD2,TGTGCCACCAGTGACCGACTAGCGGGGGGGCCACCTGAGACCCAGTACTTC,CATSDRLAGGPPETQYF
TRBJ2-1,TRBV11-2,NA,NA,TGTGCCAGCAGCCCGACAGGGAGGAATGAGCAGTTCTTC,CASSPTGRNEQFF
TRBJ1-1,TRBV19,NA,NA,TGTGCCAGTAGTACCCCTCTAACTTCCAACACTGAAGCTTTCTTT,CASSTPLTSNTEAFF
TRBJ2-7,TRBV25-1,NA,NA,TGTGCCAGCAGTCCACGCGAATGGGAGCAGTACTTC,CASSPREWEQYF
TRBJ2-5,TRBV11-2,NA,NA,TGTGCCAGCAGCTTAACTCCAGGGTTCCAAGAGACCCAGTACTTC,CASSLTPGFQETQYF
TRBJ2-1,TRBV3-1/TRBV3-2,NA,TRBD2,TGTGCCAGCAGCCAAGGGACTAGCGGGGTAGGCGATGAGCAGTTCTTC,CASSQGTSGVGDEQFF
TRBJ1-2,TRBV30,NA,NA,TGTGCCTGGGTCAGGCCCGGGATTTTGGGCTATGGCTACACCTTC,CAWVRPGILGYGYTF
TRBJ1-1,TRBV2,NA,NA,TGTGCCAGCAGCGGACAGTCGAACACTGAAGCTTTCTTT,CASSGQSNTEAFF
TRBJ1-1,TRBV2,NA,TRBD1,TGTGCCAGCAGTGGTGACAGGGTAACTAACACTGAAGCTTTCTTT,CASSGDRVTNTEAFF
TRBJ2-5,TRBV14,NA,NA,TGTGCCAGCAGCCAAGATCCGGAGACCCAGTACTTC,CASSQDPETQYF
TRBJ1-5,TRBV12-5,NA,NA,TGTGCTAGTGGTTTGGGTCAGGGGCCCCAGCATTTT,CASGLGQGPQHF
TRBJ2-6,TRBV6-1,NA,NA,TGTGCCAGCAGTGAGGGCAGGATGTATGGTGGGGCCAACGTCCTGACTTTC,CASSEGRMYGGANVLTF
TRBJ1-6,TRBV4-1,NA,NA,TGCGCCAGCAGCCAAGAGGGGCAGGGTCGTGGTTCACCCCTCCACTTT,CASSQEGQGRGSPLHF
TRBJ1-2,TRBV3-1/TRBV3-2,NA,NA,TGTGCCAGCAGCCAAGGGGGGCAGGGGTTATGGTATGGCTACACCTTC,CASSQGGQGLWYGYTF
TRBJ1-5,TRBV7-2,few,TRBD1,TGTGCCAGCAGTCCCAGACAGGGGAGGCCCCAGCATTTT,CASSPRQGRPQHF
TRBJ1-5,TRBV2,NA,NA,TGTGCCAGCAGGGGAACAGGGCAGCCCCAGCATTTT,CASRGTGQPQHF
TRBJ2-5,TRBV5-1,NA,NA,TGCGCCAGTACTGGAGAGACCCAGTACTTC,CASTGETQYF
TRBJ1-5,TRBV20-1,NA,NA,TGCAGTGCTAGTCTTCGAGCCTTCAATCAGCCCCAGCATTTT,CSASLRAFNQPQHF
TRBJ2-2,TRBV5-1,NA,NA,TGCGCCAGCAGTTTGACAGCCTTGAACACCGGGGAGCTGTTTTTT,CASSLTALNTGELFF
TRBJ2-2,TRBV10-3,NA,NA,TGTGCCGTAACAGTGAACACCGGGGAGCTGTTTTTT,CAVTVNTGELFF
TRBJ1-4,TRBV27,once,NA,TGTGCCAGCAGTTACTTACAGGGTGGGGATGAAAAACTGTTTTTT,CASSYLQGGDEKLFF
TRBJ1-2,TRBV3-1/TRBV3-2,NA,NA,TGTGCCAGCAGCCCACGGGGTCTTAATGGCTACACCTTC,CASSPRGLNGYTF